The rows below give T cell receptor beta chains drawn from one sample of a study of beta chain features in type 1 diabetes. Sequenced by immunoSEQ multiplex PCR; TCRdb stores in-frame clones only, minus some. Among 40,000 to 45,000 clones listed, 66% were seen once. Sequences were obtained from Tregs from blood. The receptors were gathered from a woman in her late teens or twenties with type 1 diabetes. CDR3s leave out the opening cysteine and the closing phenylalanine or tryptophan.

j_call: TRBJ2-1
v_call: TRBV12-5
cdr3_aa: ASGLGTRQQF

j_call: TRBJ1-5
v_call: TRBV29-1
cdr3_aa: SVVGPEVSPPQH

j_call: TRBJ2-1
v_call: TRBV6-6
cdr3_aa: ASSPDTYNEQF

j_call: TRBJ1-5
v_call: TRBV7-8
cdr3_aa: ASSLGTGTNQPQH

j_call: TRBJ2-5
v_call: TRBV5-1
cdr3_aa: ASSLARGEETQY

j_call: TRBJ2-4
v_call: TRBV2
cdr3_aa: ASSGTDGPFLIAKNIQY

j_call: TRBJ2-7
v_call: TRBV11-2
cdr3_aa: ASAPRTGRYEQY

j_call: TRBJ2-6
v_call: TRBV5-1
cdr3_aa: ASSLASRTGPYGANVLT

j_call: TRBJ2-1
v_call: TRBV4-3
cdr3_aa: ASSQPSGGLNEQF

j_call: TRBJ1-1
v_call: TRBV18
cdr3_aa: ASSPVQRSYRAEAF

j_call: TRBJ2-3
v_call: TRBV5-6
cdr3_aa: ASSFPEGLAGAADTQY

j_call: TRBJ2-5
v_call: TRBV7-9
cdr3_aa: ASSFDGQGRETQY

j_call: TRBJ2-1
v_call: TRBV6-5
cdr3_aa: ASSQGTGTNEQF

j_call: TRBJ1-4
v_call: TRBV29-1
cdr3_aa: SVGRSSGEKLF

j_call: TRBJ1-5
v_call: TRBV7-9
cdr3_aa: ASSSRMWGEPQH

j_call: TRBJ2-1
v_call: TRBV10-3
cdr3_aa: AISDTRASSYNEQF

j_call: TRBJ2-7
v_call: TRBV5-1
cdr3_aa: ASSLGPGGAGEQY

j_call: TRBJ2-7
v_call: TRBV2
cdr3_aa: ASRGRGHEQY

j_call: TRBJ2-1
v_call: TRBV25-1
cdr3_aa: ASSAASGVGLYNEQF

j_call: TRBJ1-4
v_call: TRBV6-5
cdr3_aa: ASSYQGTNEKLF

j_call: TRBJ2-1
v_call: TRBV11-2
cdr3_aa: ASSVAGGPANNEQF

j_call: TRBJ1-6
v_call: TRBV7-9
cdr3_aa: ASSLDQGLSLH

j_call: TRBJ2-1
v_call: TRBV5-1
cdr3_aa: ASSGLAGSSYNEQF

j_call: TRBJ1-2
v_call: TRBV4-3
cdr3_aa: ASSQDLGYT

j_call: TRBJ2-3
v_call: TRBV9
cdr3_aa: ASRGTGGTDTQY

j_call: TRBJ2-1
v_call: TRBV19
cdr3_aa: ASTRSGESYNEQF

j_call: TRBJ2-1
v_call: TRBV11-2
cdr3_aa: ASSLPGAGLGNEQF

j_call: TRBJ2-7
v_call: TRBV25-1
cdr3_aa: ASSWETGAYSYEQY

j_call: TRBJ2-1
v_call: TRBV5-4
cdr3_aa: ASSFRGVAYNEQF

j_call: TRBJ2-6
v_call: TRBV30
cdr3_aa: AWTPGGAGGANVLT

j_call: TRBJ2-7
v_call: TRBV10-3
cdr3_aa: AIRGTESSYEQY

j_call: TRBJ2-7
v_call: TRBV30
cdr3_aa: AWSSIGTSGYEQY

j_call: TRBJ1-1
v_call: TRBV29-1
cdr3_aa: SVEGRLNTEAF

j_call: TRBJ1-4
v_call: TRBV20-1
cdr3_aa: SVLGEKLF

j_call: TRBJ1-2
v_call: TRBV4-3
cdr3_aa: ASSRQLRDRGYGYT

j_call: TRBJ2-6
v_call: TRBV19
cdr3_aa: ASKEVDRTGANVLT

j_call: TRBJ1-4
v_call: TRBV28
cdr3_aa: ASSQPQANEKLF